What follows are 18 T cell receptor beta chains derived from one specimen sequenced in a study of shared clonotypes between healthy human individuals. Measured with immunoSEQ multiplex PCR; TCRdb has only the in-frame clones, and not every one. This table holds some 1.5 million clones, about 98% found once. The sequenced sample was naive CD4+ T cells sorted from blood. This sample's subset: CD45RA+ positively selected. The receptors were gathered from a young man in good health.

The chain combines TRBV9 with TRBJ2-1; 10 nucleotides line up with TRBD2. CDR1 SGDLS and CDR2 YYNGEE come from the germline V gene. There are 17 residues in the CDR3. The J segment lost 5 bases and the V segment lost 4 bases, leaving 12 bases of the junction unmatched. The CDR3 protein is CASSPRLAGGNHNEQFF. CDR3 sequence (DNA): TGTGCCAGCAGCCCAAGACTAGCGGGTGGTAACCACAATGAGCAGTTCTTC.

The chain carries TRBV18 and TRBJ1-5, with D possibly matching TRBD1 (5 bases). V was trimmed by 2 bases and J by 6 bases, leaving 11 bases between them. The CDR3 has 14 amino acids. The V gene's germline CDR1 is KGHSH and CDR2 LQKENI. The CDR3 coding sequence is TGTGCCAGCTCACCATTCCAGGGAAGTCAGCCCCAGCATTTT. Its translation is CASSPFQGSQPQHF.

The rearrangement joins TRBV28 to TRBJ2-5, with D perhaps matching TRBD1 or TRBD2 (7 bases each). Trimming pared 4 bases from V and 5 bases from J, leaving 20 bases between. Germline V gene data show CDR1 as MDHEN and CDR2 as SYDVKM. This CDR3 is 16 amino acids long. Here the CDR3 DNA reads TGTGCCAGCAGTTCGATTGGGGAGGGGGCTAGGGAGACCCAGTACTTC. Translation gives CASSSIGEGARETQYF.

Only one count was recorded for this clone. The rearrangement joins TRBV5-1 to TRBJ2-5, with D perhaps matching TRBD2 (6 bases). There are 13 residues in the CDR3. Germline V gene sequence: CDR1 SGHRS, CDR2 YFSETQ. Trimming left V 6 bases short and J 0 bases short, with 9 bases between. CDR3 protein: CASMAGYQETQYF. The CDR3 DNA sequence: TGCGCCAGCATGGCGGGATACCAAGAGACCCAGTACTTC.

The chain employs TRBV10-2 and TRBJ1-1, with D tentatively TRBD1 (5 bases). This CDR3 contains 13 residues. V was pared by 8 bases and J by 0 bases, with 10 bases between. Germline V gene data show CDR1 as WSHSY and CDR2 as SAAADI. The CDR3 loop is CASDGTVNTEAFF. Here the CDR3 DNA reads TGCGCCAGCGATGGGACGGTGAACACTGAAGCTTTCTTT.

The chain is built from TRBV5-6 and TRBJ1-2; TRBD1 aligns across 7 bases. This CDR3 spans 15 amino acids. After removal of 2 bases from V and 4 bases from J, the junction contained 8 bases not matched to a gene. Looked up from germline, CDR1 is SGHDT and CDR2 is YYEEEE. CDR3 in amino acids: CASSLGGRDSYGYTF. CDR3 sequence (DNA): TGTGCCAGCAGCTTAGGCGGGAGGGACAGCTATGGCTACACCTTC.

This sequence joins TRBV4-1 and TRBJ2-1, with 9 bases fitting TRBD2. From germline, CDR1 is MGHRA and CDR2 YSYEKL. The trim removed 0 bases at V and 10 bases at J, leaving 10 bases unmatched. This CDR3 has 16 amino acids. CDR3 bases: TGCGCCAGCAGCCAAGATTGGCTAGCGGGACTCGGGGAGCAGTTCTTC. Its translation is CASSQDWLAGLGEQFF.

The V gene is TRBV20-1, the J gene TRBJ1-2; a possible D gene is TRBD1 (5 bases). The germline V gene has CDR1 DFQATT and CDR2 SNEGSKA (reference sequence). This CDR3 is built from 11 residues. V was cut by 2 bases and J by 7 bases, with 8 bases left in between. CDR3 in amino acids: CSARFRVGYTF. The CDR3 DNA sequence: TGCAGTGCTAGATTCAGGGTTGGCTACACCTTC.

The chain couples TRBV27 to TRBJ2-1, with 10 nucleotides matching TRBD2. The CDR3 has 15 amino acids. CDR1 is MNHEY, CDR2 SMNVEV, per germline (reference sequence). J was trimmed by 1 base and V by 6 bases; bases with no gene match: 3. The CDR3 is CASRSAGGSYNEQFF. The DNA of the CDR3 is TGTGCCAGCAGGTCAGCGGGAGGGTCCTACAATGAGCAGTTCTTC.

The genes are TRBV7-2 and TRBJ2-7; D tentatively reads TRBD1 or TRBD2 (9 bases each). V dropped 5 bases and J dropped 4 bases, with 30 bases sitting between them. The CDR3 extends over 19 amino acids. Germline V gene data show CDR1 as SGHTA and CDR2 as FQGNSA. The CDR3: CASSPDRGQLAGGLYEQYF. In DNA, the CDR3 is TGTGCCAGCAGCCCGGACAGGGGTCAATTGGCGGGAGGGCTATACGAGCAGTACTTC.

This rearrangement joins TRBV11-2 to TRBJ1-4, with TRBD1 as a possible D gene (5 bases). V was pared by 2 bases and J by 6 bases, with 10 bases between. The length of the CDR3 is 14 residues. CDR1 SGHAT and CDR2 FQNNGV come from the germline V gene. The CDR3 nucleotides read TGTGCCAGCAGCTTAATGTCAGGGTATGAAAAACTGTTTTTT. This encodes CASSLMSGYEKLFF.

The chain joins TRBV19 to TRBJ2-7; D not certain. The CDR3 is made up of 11 amino acids. Trimming left V 6 bases short and J 6 bases short, with 9 bases between. The germline gives CDR1 LNHDA, CDR2 SQIVND (reference sequence). DNA for the CDR3: TGTGCCAGTAGCAATAAAGGCGAGCAGTACTTC. Translating it yields CASSNKGEQYF.

The chain combines TRBV15 with TRBJ2-7; D may be TRBD1 or TRBD2 (5 bases each). Germline V gene data show CDR1 as LNHNV and CDR2 as YYDKDF (reference sequence). The CDR3 extends over 15 amino acids. Trimming took off 5 bases at V and 5 bases at J, with 19 bases between the two ends. CDR3 residues: CATSGWRGALDEQYF. CDR3 DNA: TGTGCCACCAGCGGGTGGCGAGGGGCTTTGGACGAGCAGTACTTC. The full variable domain, completed using reference TRBV15 and TRBJ2-7, is DAMVIQNPRYQVTQFGKPVTLSCSQTLNHNVMYWYQQKSSQAPKLLFHYYDKDFNNEADTPDNFQSRRPNTSFCFLDIRSPGLGDTAMYLCATSGWRGALDEQYFGPGTRLTVT.

The rearrangement joins TRBV6-1 to TRBJ2-7; D remains ambiguous. The CDR3 is made up of 13 amino acids. Trimming cost V 7 bases and J 3 bases, with 13 bases left between them. CDR1 and CDR2 from the germline V gene are MNHNS and SASEGT. CDR3 DNA sequence: TGTGCCAGCACCGAAACCCCCGGCTACGAGCAGTACTTC. Protein product: CASTETPGYEQYF.

In nucleotides, the CDR3 is TGTGCCAGCAGCTTGCTAGCGGGAAGGGGCTTCACCGGGGAGCTGTTTTTT. The encoded protein is CASSLLAGRGFTGELFF. The chain combines TRBV5-4 with TRBJ2-2; TRBD2 matches 9 bases. Germline V gene data show CDR1 as SGHNT and CDR2 as YYREEE (reference sequence). The CDR3 loop spans 17 amino acids. Trimming at V came to 1 base and at J to 4 bases, leaving 8 bases not matched to a gene.

The rearrangement uses TRBV28 and TRBJ2-5; possibly TRBD2 for D (6 bases). There are 17 residues in the CDR3. Germline V lookup: CDR1 MDHEN, CDR2 SYDVKM. Trimming stripped 5 bases from V and 1 base from J, with 20 bases between. The CDR3 loop is CASSRRTVRDGQETQYF. The CDR3 DNA follows: TGTGCCAGCAGTCGACGTACGGTGCGGGATGGCCAAGAGACCCAGTACTTC.

The CDR3 here is CASSTGGDGNTIYF. In DNA form, the CDR3 reads TGCGCCAGCAGCACAGGGGGCGATGGAAACACCATATATTTT. This chain joins TRBV5-1 and TRBJ1-3; 9 positions match TRBD1. V lost 4 bases to trimming and J lost 3 bases; unmatched junction nucleotides: 2. CDR1 and CDR2 (germline): SGHRS, YFSETQ. This CDR3 is 14 amino acids long.

Comment on this clone: At the DNA level, this CDR3 is encoded by other sequences in the same sample as well. The chain uses TRBV18 and TRBJ1-5; 7 nucleotides match TRBD1. Germline V gives CDR1 KGHSH, CDR2 LQKENI. The CDR3 covers 15 residues. The V and J ends lost 2 bases and 2 bases, in that order; junction bases with no gene match: 3. The CDR3 is CASSPDRAGNQPQHF. CDR3 coding DNA: TGTGCCAGCTCACCAGACAGGGCTGGCAATCAGCCCCAGCATTTT.